This is a list of T cell receptor beta chains from one sample in a study of response to subunit inactivated influenza vaccine. One entry per CDR3 protein results from TCRdb running MiXCR on the RT-PCR reads. The top ten clones hold 11% of a sample with around 580,000 distinct CDR3 sequences, approximately 15% of them seen once. Sequences were derived from PBMCs from blood, sampled 12 days after vaccination. The receptor set was obtained from a man aged 45-65 years who received an inactivated influenza vaccine. Both conserved end residues are trimmed from each CDR3. Where a row states a size, it is once, few, many or the class of an expanded clone; other rows omit it.

clone_size j_call v_call cdr3_aa
- TRBJ2-3 TRBV4-1 ASSRAGAPQDTQY
- TRBJ2-7 TRBV28 ASCVTDLSYEQY
- TRBJ1-4 TRBV12-3/TRBV12-4 ASSLQGVEKLF
- TRBJ2-7 TRBV3-1 ASSQGTSGGYAYEQY
few TRBJ1-1 TRBV3-1 ASSQTNLGGTEAF
few TRBJ1-2 TRBV20-1 SARHPNSNYGYT
- TRBJ2-2 TRBV20-1 SARDRTQEYTGELF
- TRBJ2-1 TRBV6-2/TRBV6-3 ASQFPRQGYYNEQF
many TRBJ2-3 TRBV15 ATSSQRGSGADTQY
- TRBJ2-3 TRBV12-3/TRBV12-4 ATGTQAGSDTQY
many TRBJ2-3 TRBV6-1 AHSSSGPTDTQY
- TRBJ2-1 TRBV12-3/TRBV12-4 ASSASPAGVRGEQF
many TRBJ2-3 TRBV6-1 ASSGDSWAHLTDTQY
few TRBJ1-3 TRBV12-3/TRBV12-4 ASSRSSGNTIY
- TRBJ1-1 TRBV20-1 SARDLQGETEAF
few TRBJ2-7 TRBV11-2 ASSLYHTYEQY
many TRBJ2-1 TRBV7-2 ASKPTHSGNEQF
many TRBJ2-5 TRBV20-1 SASRGSETQY
few TRBJ2-3 TRBV7-2 ASKEGAAGRRDTQY
- TRBJ2-1 TRBV7-2 ASSLWTSGLNEQF
- TRBJ2-1 TRBV5-1 ASSTGLGNEQF
- TRBJ1-6 TRBV6-2/TRBV6-3 ASKMSGTVYNSPLH
few TRBJ2-5 TRBV7-9 ASSAGFEETQY
- TRBJ2-5 TRBV5-4 ASSNRQGASETQY
few TRBJ1-2 TRBV28 ASSSPGQGRRGYGYT
few TRBJ1-5 TRBV27 ASSWGQGANQPQH
few TRBJ2-5 TRBV10-3 ATSTIAGGQETQY
few TRBJ2-5 TRBV20-1 SAKLAETQY
few TRBJ1-5 TRBV6-2/TRBV6-3 ASTDRGDQPQH
- TRBJ2-5 TRBV18 ASSPLKVGPSRETQY
- TRBJ1-2 TRBV20-1 SAREPQGFGYGYT
many TRBJ2-7 TRBV5-1 ASSLVRGEQY
- TRBJ1-3 TRBV25-1 ASSTANRGSGGNTIY
- TRBJ1-4 TRBV10-3 AIRDGGGEKLF
- TRBJ1-3 TRBV5-5 ASSPQGMIGNTIY
many TRBJ2-1 TRBV12-3/TRBV12-4 ATGHRDRGTNEQF
few TRBJ1-2 TRBV4-3 ASSQVPNPNYGYT
- TRBJ2-3 TRBV5-1 ASSLGPGRNTDTQY
few TRBJ1-1 TRBV11-2 ASRSTGMAF
- TRBJ1-5 TRBV25-1 ASSGAGTVGNQPQH
few TRBJ2-3 TRBV7-3 ASSSYGRGSTDTQY
few TRBJ2-3 TRBV10-3 AMKQGTRDSAQY
few TRBJ2-5 TRBV20-1 SAIAETQY
- TRBJ2-3 TRBV7-2 ASSLRLRADTQY
many TRBJ2-2 TRBV12-3/TRBV12-4 ASSLGGTGELF
- TRBJ2-5 TRBV5-1 ASRLQGLQETQY
few TRBJ2-1 TRBV3-1 ASTLGGGGAYNEQF
- TRBJ2-3 TRBV10-3 AISERGSTDTQY